The clone carrying this T cell receptor beta chain was found many times. Its antigen is undetermined. The entry originates in a study of Graves' ophthalmopathy and Graves' hyperthyroidism. Study-wide results and caveats: Ophthalmopathy progression cases were predicted by the model with approximately 66% sensitivity and 72.22% specificity.

A follow-up of 18 months without ophthalmopathy meant that hyperthyroidism was stable. Diagnoses were established from clinical symptoms, serum thyroxine, TRAb, thyroid ultrasound and orbital computed tomography. Trimming removed 6 bases from V and 0 bases from J; junction bases left unmatched: 5. The CDR3 length is 15 residues. The V gene's germline CDR1 is MNHNS and CDR2 SASEGT. RNA transcripts were the template, and TCR beta CDR3 regions were amplified from them. First-round RT-PCR with HTBI primers preceded a second-round multiplex PCR. Using its own MiXCR run on the multiplex PCR reads, TCRdb lists one record per CDR3 protein. The sample holds hundreds of thousands of distinct CDR3 sequences, around 21% seen once.

The receptor comes from a woman in her late teens or twenties with stable Graves' hyperthyroidism. The chain uses TRBV6-1 and TRBJ1-5, with 7 bases lining up with TRBD1. What was sequenced was peripheral blood. CDR3 loop: CASSGGQYSNQPQHF. The CDR3 bases are TGTGCCAGCAGCGGGGGACAGTATAGCAATCAGCCCCAGCATTTT.